The T cell receptor beta chain under discussion was sequenced for a study of beta chain features in type 1 diabetes. Points from the study as a whole: Type 1 diabetes patients had moderately but significantly shorter TCRB CDR3s in all four CD4+ subsets. Junctions at VDJ sites from type 1 diabetes patients had fewer insertions and more deletions.

For this clone: Its antigen is undetermined.

The isolated RNA, all of it, was reverse transcribed, so expressed TCRB transcripts were what got sequenced. Assay: immunoSEQ multiplex PCR; the TCRdb copy retains only in-frame clones and omits some. The sample includes tens of thousands of clones, under 50% seen only once; the top ten take more than 0.3%. The germline V gene has CDR1 WSHSY and CDR2 SAAADI. This CDR3 contains 11 residues. The sequence was obtained from a man aged 30 to 45 with type 1 diabetes. The sequenced sample was stem cell memory CD4+ T cells from blood. J is TRBJ2-5 and V is TRBV10-2; D not resolved. TRBJ2-7 matches the DNA end more closely, so the J call is doubtful. CDR3 coding DNA: TGCGCCAGCAGTGTGGGCCACGAGCAGTACTTC. It encodes CASSVGHEQYF.